These 21 T cell receptor beta chains came from one sample sequenced in a study of identical twins. One entry per CDR3 protein results from TCRdb running MiXCR on the 5' RACE reads. The sample consists of around 960,000 distinct CDR3 sequences, approximately 13% of them appearing once. These same records also appear under a second study, on yellow fever vaccine responses in identical twins.

The sequencing sample was made of PBMCs. These receptors were obtained from a woman aged 18-29 years in good health.

This sequence joins TRBV24-1 and TRBJ2-5; TRBD2 might be the D (6 bases). CDR1 and CDR2 from the germline V gene are KGHDR and SFDVKD. V lost 2 bases and J 5 bases, leaving 8 bases between the germline ends. The length of the CDR3 is 13 residues. This CDR3 is CATSDWEEETQYF. The CDR3 nucleotides are TGTGCCACCAGTGATTGGGAGGAGGAGACCCAGTACTTC.

The V and J genes are TRBV28 and TRBJ1-5, with D hard to call. The V end lost 6 bases, the J end lost 5 bases, and 11 bases lay between the germline ends. The CDR3 totals 13 residues. Germline-derived CDR1 and CDR2 are MDHEN and SYDVKM. The CDR3 coding sequence is TGTGCCAGCAGACGAAGCGCCCATCAGCCCCAGCATTTT. Its translation: CASRRSAHQPQHF.

This clonotype was found a few times. This chain uses TRBV7-6 with TRBJ2-3; D assignment may be TRBD1 or TRBD2 (5 bases each). There are 16 residues in the CDR3. V lost 5 bases to trimming and J lost 3 bases, with 18 bases between them. Germline values: CDR1 SGHVS, CDR2 FNYEAQ. The DNA for the CDR3 is TGTGCCAGCAGCGTTACCCGGGACCCCGCGACAGATACGCAGTATTTT. The encoded protein is CASSVTRDPATDTQYF.

This clonotype has just a few counts. The chain links TRBV20-1 to TRBJ1-4, with D unclear. CDR1 and CDR2 from the germline V gene are DFQATT and SNEGSKA (reference sequence). This CDR3 has 13 residues. CDR3 amino acids: CSPVGSANEKLFF. The CDR3 bases are TGCAGCCCCGTCGGGAGTGCTAATGAAAAACTGTTTTTT.

This clonotype appeared a few times. The chain has TRBV4-1 and TRBJ2-4; 14 bases line up with TRBD2. Germline V gene sequence: CDR1 MGHRA, CDR2 YSYEKL. The length of the CDR3 is 16 residues. The V and J ends lost 3 bases and 9 bases, in that order; junction bases with no gene match: 7. The CDR3 reads CASSQAGLAGGGIQYF. CDR3 sequence (DNA): TGCGCCAGCAGCCAGGCTGGACTAGCGGGAGGCGGCATTCAGTACTTC.

This chain joins TRBV12-3 or TRBV12-4 and TRBJ2-5; D assignment may be TRBD1 or TRBD2 (5 bases each). CDR3 length equals 15 residues. V lost 1 base and J lost 2, with 11 bases in between. CDR3 nucleotide sequence: TGTGCCAGCAGTTTAGGGGGGTGGGCGCAAGAGACCCAGTACTTC. Protein sequence: CASSLGGWAQETQYF.

This clonotype was counted only a few times. J is TRBJ1-2 and V is TRBV7-9; TRBD1 matches 7 bases. Germline V CDR1 and CDR2: SEHNR, FQNEAQ (reference sequence). CDR3 length: 15 residues. With 5 bases clipped from V and 4 bases from J, the junction kept 10 bases outside the gene matches. CDR3 DNA: TGTGCCAGCAGCCTGACAGGGTCACCCTTCTATGGCTACACCTTC. This gives the protein CASSLTGSPFYGYTF.

The rearrangement uses TRBV24-1 and TRBJ2-3; perhaps D is TRBD1 or TRBD2 (5 bases each). The germline V and J ends were trimmed by 5 bases and 4 bases, with 12 bases remaining between them. The CDR3 length is 14 residues. Germline CDR1 and CDR2: KGHDR and SFDVKD. The chain's CDR3 is CATSAGSKADTQYF. The CDR3 nucleotides read TGTGCCACCAGTGCAGGGAGTAAAGCAGATACGCAGTATTTT.

Only a few counts were recorded for this clonotype. The CDR3 loop is CASSSRETTGELFF. DNA of the CDR3: TGTGCCAGCAGCTCTCGTGAGACCACCGGGGAGCTGTTTTTT. The chain is built from TRBV7-9 and TRBJ2-2; D is uncertain. Germline V CDR1 and CDR2: SEHNR, FQNEAQ (reference sequence). Trimming removed 4 bases from V and 4 bases from J, with 10 bases in between. The CDR3 has 14 residues.

J is TRBJ2-7 and V is TRBV7-9; 11 bases line up with TRBD2. The CDR3 is 14 amino acids. Trimming took 5 bases from V and 4 from J; bases not matched to a gene: 4. Germline-derived CDR1 and CDR2 are SEHNR and FQNEAQ (reference sequence). CDR3 loop: CASSQTSGGYEQYF. DNA of the CDR3: TGTGCCAGCAGCCAAACTAGCGGGGGATACGAGCAGTACTTC.

The chain links TRBV28 to TRBJ2-7; the match to TRBD1 covers 7 bases. This CDR3 spans 14 amino acids. Germline trimming cut 5 bases from V and 5 bases from J; bases unmatched to any gene: 9. Germline CDR1 reads MDHEN; CDR2 reads SYDVKM. The CDR3 DNA reads as TGTGCCAGCAGTGATCTTCGGGACAGCAACGAGCAGTACTTC. The encoded protein is CASSDLRDSNEQYF.

The chain uses TRBV5-6 and TRBJ2-1; 15 bases match TRBD2. Germline V gene data show CDR1 as SGHDT and CDR2 as YYEEEE. The CDR3 is made up of 17 amino acids. V lost 4 bases and J lost 9; bases outside the gene matches: 11. The chain's CDR3 is CASSPGLAGGPLGEQFF. CDR3 bases: TGTGCCAGCAGCCCAGGACTAGCGGGAGGGCCCTTGGGTGAGCAGTTCTTC.

This clonotype was counted only a few times. This chain uses TRBV14 with TRBJ1-2, with D unresolved. The CDR3 runs to 16 residues. V dropped 0 bases and J dropped 6 bases, with 17 bases sitting between them. From germline, CDR1 is SGHDN and CDR2 FVKESK. The CDR3 loop reads CASSQDINPGPNGYTF. CDR3 DNA sequence: TGTGCCAGCAGCCAAGATATCAACCCAGGCCCCAATGGCTACACCTTC.

This clonotype was counted between two and nine times. This chain connects TRBV4-1 to TRBJ2-7, with D possibly TRBD1 on 5 matching bases. The ends were cut back, 4 bases at V and 6 bases at J, with 19 bases in the middle. The CDR3 is made up of 15 amino acids. Germline V CDR1 and CDR2: MGHRA, YSYEKL. CDR3 DNA: TGCGCCAGCAGCCTTAAAATGACAGTTCTGGGCGAGCAGTACTTC. It translates to CASSLKMTVLGEQYF.

The J gene is TRBJ1-2, the V gene TRBV15; 7 nucleotides line up with TRBD1. Per germline, CDR1 LNHNV and CDR2 YYDKDF (reference sequence). The CDR3 has 15 residues. Unmatched junction bases numbered 3, after V lost 0 bases and J lost 2 bases. DNA for the CDR3: TGTGCCACCAGCAGAGACAGGGGGTTAAACTATGGCTACACCTTC. Translated, it gives CATSRDRGLNYGYTF. The variable domain in full, completed from reference TRBV15 and TRBJ1-2, reads DAMVIQNPRYQVTQFGKPVTLSCSQTLNHNVMYWYQQKSSQAPKLLFHYYDKDFNNEADTPDNFQSRRPNTSFCFLDIRSPGLGDTAMYLCATSRDRGLNYGYTFGSGTRLTVV.

The table lists this clonotype with many counts. The chain recombines TRBV5-5 with TRBJ1-1; D is unresolved. The V gene lost 2 bases and the J gene lost 2 bases, with 10 bases spanning the gap. CDR1 SGHKS and CDR2 YYEKEE come from the germline V gene (reference sequence). The CDR3 is made up of 14 amino acids. The CDR3 nucleotides are TGTGCCAGCAGCTTAAGGGTGAGAAACACTGAAGCTTTCTTT. It codes for CASSLRVRNTEAFF.

This clonotype has just a few counts. This chain uses TRBV6-2 or TRBV6-3 with TRBJ2-1, with TRBD2 matching 11 bases. Germline lookup yields CDR1 MNHEY and CDR2 SVGEGT. V shed 2 bases and J 4 bases; nucleotides not matched to a gene: 7. CDR3 length equals 17 residues. CDR3 sequence reads: CASSYTSGRSAYNEQFF. In DNA form, the CDR3 reads TGTGCCAGCAGTTACACTAGCGGGAGATCGGCTTACAATGAGCAGTTCTTC.

The sample holds a few counts of this clonotype. The chain uses TRBV20-1 and TRBJ2-1; 7 bases map to TRBD2. Germline values: CDR1 DFQATT, CDR2 SNEGSKA (reference sequence). The V gene end was trimmed by 2 bases and the J gene end by 5 bases; junction bases not matched to a gene: 6. The CDR3 totals 14 residues. The CDR3 reads CSARTGTNHNEQFF. The CDR3 nucleotides read TGCAGTGCTAGAACCGGGACTAACCACAATGAGCAGTTCTTC.

This clonotype was counted only a few times. The rearrangement links TRBV6-4 to TRBJ1-1; the D gene is possibly TRBD1 (5 bases). This CDR3 has 14 residues. Germline V CDR1 and CDR2: MRHNA, SNTAGT. Trimming took 0 bases from V and 1 from J, leaving 6 bases between them. The CDR3 nucleotides read TGTGCCAGCAGTGACTCTGGGGGGAACACTGAAGCTTTCTTT. Its translation is CASSDSGGNTEAFF.

The chain recombines TRBV2 with TRBJ1-1; D possibly corresponds to TRBD1 (6 bases). The CDR3 is 14 residues long. Trimming stripped 1 base from V and 4 bases from J, with 10 bases between. CDR1 is SNHLY and CDR2 is FYNNEI in the germline V gene. The CDR3 nucleotides are TGTGCCAGCAGTGAAGAGGGGGGGAGCACTGAAGCTTTCTTT. Its translation: CASSEEGGSTEAFF.

This clonotype was detected only a few times. The chain has TRBV20-1 and TRBJ2-7; TRBD2 matches at 13 bases. The germline gives CDR1 DFQATT, CDR2 SNEGSKA (reference sequence). The CDR3 has 16 amino acids. The V segment lost 4 bases and the J segment 4 bases; nucleotides outside the gene matches: 10. CDR3 sequence: CSAKRTSGSSGYEQYF. CDR3 bases: TGCAGTGCTAAGCGGACTAGCGGGAGTAGCGGATACGAGCAGTACTTC.